A selection of T cell receptor beta chains follows, all from one sample in a study of glioma-infiltrating T cells after dendritic cell vaccination. Clones were read by immunoSEQ multiplex PCR, and TCRdb kept only the in-frame ones, dropping some. The sample lists around 60,000 clones, around nine tenths occurring once. The sequenced sample was blood, obtained after dendritic cell vaccination. Receptors originate from a human donor with glioblastoma. The CDR3 runs from the conserved cysteine through the conserved F or W. D genes are given only for firm matches. A clone size is listed for some rows: how often the clone was seen (once, few, many), or a class if it is expanded.

V	D	J	size	CDR3	DNA
TRBV6-1	NA	TRBJ1-5	NA	CASSEGTVNQPQHF	TGTGCCAGCAGTGAAGGGACAGTCAATCAGCCCCAGCATTTT
TRBV6-1	TRBD2	TRBJ2-7	NA	CASSESGRAWPRHEQYF	TGTGCCAGCAGTGAATCGGGGAGGGCGTGGCCGCGTCACGAGCAGTACTTC
TRBV18	TRBD2	TRBJ2-5	NA	CASSLRASGGSETQYF	TGTGCCAGCTCACTTAGAGCTAGCGGGGGTTCAGAGACCCAGTACTTC
TRBV27	NA	TRBJ2-7	NA	CASSPGSIAYEQYF	TGTGCCAGCAGTCCGGGATCGATCGCCTACGAGCAGTACTTC
TRBV7-2	NA	TRBJ1-6	NA	CASSLWAQTLSYNSPLHF	TGTGCCAGCAGCTTATGGGCGCAGACCCTCTCCTATAATTCACCCCTCCACTTT
TRBV7-2	TRBD2	TRBJ2-1	once	CASRPGGTSGHNEQFF	TGTGCCAGCAGACCTGGAGGGACTAGCGGACACAATGAGCAGTTCTTC
TRBV5-4	NA	TRBJ2-7	NA	CASSLGGLVTYEQYF	TGTGCCAGCAGCTTGGGGGGCCTTGTAACCTACGAGCAGTACTTC
TRBV7-2	TRBD1	TRBJ1-2	NA	CASSSNRGKVGYTF	TGTGCCAGCAGCTCTAACAGGGGGAAGGTTGGCTACACCTTC
TRBV6-6	TRBD1	TRBJ1-2	NA	CASRDPGQGGYGYTF	TGTGCCAGCAGAGATCCGGGACAGGGAGGATATGGCTACACCTTC
TRBV14	NA	TRBJ1-1	NA	CASSQEGVREAFF	TGTGCCAGCAGCCAAGAGGGAGTCAGGGAAGCTTTCTTT
TRBV7-9	NA	TRBJ2-7	NA	CASSLAGQAYEQYF	TGTGCCAGCAGCTTAGCTGGCCAGGCCTACGAGCAGTACTTC
TRBV25-1	NA	TRBJ2-3	NA	CASSANSGGLSTDTQYF	TGTGCCAGCAGTGCCAATTCAGGGGGACTGAGCACAGATACGCAGTATTTT
TRBV7-9	TRBD1	TRBJ1-4	NA	CASSPRQGDGNEKLFF	TGTGCCAGCAGCCCCCGACAGGGGGATGGTAATGAAAAACTGTTTTTT
TRBV7-9	TRBD1	TRBJ1-6	NA	CASSLWRDSSPLHF	TGTGCCAGCAGCTTATGGAGGGACAGTTCACCCCTCCACTTT
TRBV6-1	NA	TRBJ1-2	NA	CASSEAGSYGYTF	TGTGCCAGCAGTGAAGCGGGGAGCTATGGCTACACCTTC
TRBV5-1	TRBD1	TRBJ2-7	NA	CASSPSGTVAEQYF	TGCGCCAGCAGTCCGTCCGGGACAGTTGCCGAGCAGTACTTC
TRBV29-1	TRBD1	TRBJ1-1	NA	CSAGQVNTEAFF	TGCAGCGCAGGACAGGTGAACACTGAAGCTTTCTTT
TRBV7-9	NA	TRBJ1-5	few	CASSYGTNQPQHF	TGTGCCAGCAGCTACGGGACTAATCAGCCCCAGCATTTT
TRBV4-1	NA	TRBJ1-2	NA	CASSQGQGLNYGYTF	TGCGCCAGCAGCCAGGGGCAGGGCTTAAACTATGGCTACACCTTC
TRBV7-9	NA	TRBJ1-2	NA	CATFLWADLPGNGYTF	TGTGCCACCTTTTTGTGGGCCGATCTCCCGGGGAATGGCTACACCTTC
TRBV12-5	NA	TRBJ2-1	NA	CASGLPGGNEQFF	TGTGCTAGTGGTTTGCCCGGGGGCAATGAGCAGTTCTTC
TRBV5-4	TRBD1	TRBJ1-3	NA	CASSLMQGGSGNTIYF	TGTGCCAGCAGCTTGATGCAGGGGGGCTCTGGAAACACCATATATTTT
TRBV6-5	NA	TRBJ1-4	NA	CASRPGEATNEKLFF	TGTGCCAGCAGGCCAGGGGAAGCAACTAATGAAAAACTGTTTTTT
TRBV5-5	TRBD2	TRBJ2-7	NA	CASSPRDYHYEQYF	TGTGCCAGCAGCCCGCGGGACTACCACTACGAGCAGTACTTC
TRBV11-2	NA	TRBJ2-5	NA	CASSSRTEGETQYF	TGTGCCAGCAGCTCCAGGACGGAGGGAGAGACCCAGTACTTC
TRBV6-1	TRBD2	TRBJ2-4	NA	CASSEGRASGGVF	TGTGCCAGCAGTGAAGGGCGGGCTAGCGGGGGGGTATTC
TRBV30	NA	TRBJ2-2	NA	CAVTGTRWGGELFF	TGTGCCGTAACCGGGACTCGTTGGGGCGGGGAGCTGTTTTTT
TRBV6-6	NA	TRBJ1-1	NA	CASTTTGSEAFF	TGTGCCAGCACCACCACAGGGTCTGAAGCTTTCTTT
TRBV5-1	NA	TRBJ2-3	NA	CASSPDTNTDTQYF	TGCGCCAGCAGCCCCGACACAAACACAGATACGCAGTATTTT
TRBV15	TRBD1	TRBJ1-1	NA	CATSGTEEGDMNTEAFF	TGTGCCACCAGTGGGACAGAGGAGGGCGACATGAACACTGAAGCTTTCTTT
TRBV11-3	TRBD2	TRBJ2-3	NA	CASSSRTSGLDTQYF	TGTGCCAGCAGCTCACGGACTAGCGGACTAGATACGCAGTATTTT
TRBV2	TRBD1	TRBJ2-3	few	CASRDRDRVGPDTQYF	TGTGCCAGCAGGGATAGGGACAGGGTGGGTCCAGATACGCAGTATTTT
TRBV10-3	NA	TRBJ2-1	once	CAIGDSLNAHNEQFF	TGTGCCATCGGGGACTCCTTGAATGCTCACAATGAGCAGTTCTTC
TRBV5-3	TRBD1	TRBJ2-2	NA	CARSLFQGANTGELFF	TGTGCCAGAAGCTTGTTCCAGGGGGCGAACACCGGGGAGCTGTTTTTT
TRBV30	TRBD2	TRBJ2-3	NA	CAWSIPLKVAGASTDTQYF	TGTGCCTGGAGTATACCCTTAAAGGTAGCGGGGGCAAGCACAGATACGCAGTATTTT
TRBV9	NA	TRBJ2-7	NA	CASSPVGGQYEQYF	TGTGCCAGCAGCCCCGTCGGGGGGCAGTACGAGCAGTACTTC
TRBV27	NA	TRBJ1-2	NA	CASSSRMTNYGYTF	TGTGCCAGCAGTTCGAGAATGACTAACTATGGCTACACCTTC
TRBV5-6	NA	TRBJ2-5	NA	CASSLEPRAPQETQYF	TGTGCCAGCAGCTTGGAGCCCCGAGCCCCGCAAGAGACCCAGTACTTC
TRBV4-3	NA	TRBJ2-1	NA	CASSREVAGAYNEQFF	TGCGCCAGCAGCCGCGAGGTGGCGGGGGCTTACAATGAGCAGTTCTTC
TRBV10-3	NA	TRBJ2-1	NA	CAISEPRNEQFF	TGTGCCATCAGTGAACCACGGAATGAGCAGTTCTTC
TRBV6-1	NA	TRBJ1-3	NA	CASSVDIVPSGNTIYF	TGTGCCAGCAGTGTGGACATCGTTCCCTCTGGAAACACCATATATTTT
TRBV5-6	NA	TRBJ1-1	once	CASSPPTGKTEAFF	TGTGCCAGCAGCCCCCCAACAGGGAAAACTGAAGCTTTCTTT
TRBV5-1	TRBD1	TRBJ2-7	once	CASSGQGALRVEQYF	TGCGCCAGCAGCGGACAGGGGGCCCTACGAGTTGAGCAGTACTTC
TRBV27	NA	TRBJ1-5	once	CASSEDRRQPQHF	TGTGCCAGCAGTGAGGACAGACGTCAGCCCCAGCATTTT
TRBV10-1	TRBD2	TRBJ2-3	NA	CASSEMASGNADTQYF	TGCGCCAGCAGTGAGATGGCTAGCGGGAATGCAGATACGCAGTATTTT
TRBV19	NA	TRBJ2-2	NA	CASSMGLSNTGELFF	TGTGCCAGTAGTATGGGACTCTCGAACACCGGGGAGCTGTTTTTT
TRBV7-2	TRBD2	TRBJ2-7	NA	CASTLPGLAYEQYF	TGTGCCAGCACCCTCCCGGGACTAGCTTACGAGCAGTACTTC
TRBV12-5	TRBD2	TRBJ2-2	NA	CASGWTSGYTGELFF	TGTGCTAGTGGTTGGACTAGCGGATACACCGGGGAGCTGTTTTTT
TRBV5-4	NA	TRBJ2-5	NA	CASSADWEETQYF	TGTGCCAGCAGCGCTGACTGGGAAGAGACCCAGTACTTC
TRBV5-1	TRBD1	TRBJ1-2	NA	CASSQDRAVGYTF	TGCGCCAGCAGCCAGGACAGGGCTGTCGGCTACACCTTC
TRBV6-1	NA	TRBJ1-2	once	CASSPPLVGYTF	TGTGCCAGCTCCCCTCCACTCGTCGGCTACACCTTC
TRBV10-3	NA	TRBJ2-2	few	CAIRTGEPTGELFF	TGTGCCATCAGAACCGGGGAACCCACCGGGGAGCTGTTTTTT